This T cell receptor (beta chain) was retrieved from a study of T cells after yellow fever vaccination. UMIs and a universal primer site were added when TCR cDNA was made by 5'RACE template switching. TCRdb re-derived calls from the 5' RACE reads in MiXCR, one entry per CDR3 protein. The data show some 250,000 distinct CDR3 sequences, roughly 3.7% seen once. Many counts were recorded for this clonotype. Germline values: CDR1 SNHLY, CDR2 FYNNEI. Trimming took 2 bases from V and 8 from J, leaving 12 bases between them. The CDR3 is 13 residues long. This receptor was taken from a man aged 18 to 29 who received the YFV17D yellow fever vaccine. Source: PBMCs, taken 15 days after the yellow fever booster vaccination. The chain couples TRBV2 to TRBJ1-2; no definite D call. The DNA for the CDR3 is TGTGCCAGCAGTGAAACACTGCCTCAAGGCTACACCTTC. Translation gives CASSETLPQGYTF.